This T cell receptor beta chain comes out of a study of T cell repertoires in cytomegalovirus infection. Study overall: Indications of both CMV infection and matching HLA type were provided by public TCR beta signatures.

The CDR3 covers 13 residues. Trimming removed 6 bases from V and 4 bases from J; junction bases left unmatched: 4. TCRdb passed the reads through MiXCR, listing each CDR3 protein once. The sample yields approximately 97,000 distinct CDR3 sequences, 15% to 20% seen once. This clonotype was counted only a few times. This sequence was found in a human donor in good health (CMV status not recorded). Some clones in this sample may be carry-over from other donors' samples. Sequences were obtained from PBMCs. The rearrangement uses TRBV12-3 or TRBV12-4 and TRBJ2-7, with 9 positions matching TRBD1. The CDR3 DNA follows: TGTGCCAGCAGACCCGGGACAGGGTACGAGCAGTACTTC. It specifies CASRPGTGYEQYF.